This TCR beta chain was recorded in a study of breast tumors, draining lymph nodes, adjacent tissues. This clonotype was seen just once. No antigen is known for it. A much larger clonotype is one base distant, so this may be a read error. Axillary draining lymph nodes of breast cancer patients supplied the node samples. CDR1 SGHNT and CDR2 YYREEE come from the germline V gene (reference sequence). V was shortened by 0 bases and J by 7 bases, with 16 bases between the two germline ends. This CDR3 spans 15 amino acids. Notes on the study in general: That most tumor T cells come from lymph nodes remained unproven. Compared with lymph nodes, tumors were less diverse; compared with nontumor tissue, more.

TCRdb re-called the multiplex PCR reads through MiXCR, storing one row per CDR3 protein. The sample carries tens of thousands of distinct CDR3 sequences, approximately 28% recorded once. The V and J genes are TRBV5-4 and TRBJ2-5, with D perhaps TRBD1 or TRBD2 (6 bases each). This TCR was sampled from a female donor with breast cancer. Some clones in this sample may be carry-over from other donors' samples. Sequences were obtained from axillary lymph node tissue. The CDR3 DNA follows: TGTGCCAGCAGCTTGGGGGGGGCGACTAGTGGGACCCAGTACTTC. Protein: CASSLGGATSGTQYF.